This entry is about one TCR beta chain. Amplifying from RNA transcripts, the study obtained TCR beta CDR3 regions. The library came from an HTBI-primed first-round RT-PCR and a second-round multiplex PCR. One entry per CDR3 protein results from TCRdb running MiXCR on the multiplex PCR reads. This table has 240,000 or so distinct CDR3 sequences, less than 55% appearing once. This sample is drawn from a study of Graves' ophthalmopathy and Graves' hyperthyroidism. The TCR was taken from an adult man with Graves' ophthalmopathy. Sequences were obtained from peripheral blood.

DNA for the CDR3: TGTGCCAGCTTAGGTATGACTGAAGCTTTCTTT. Translating gives CASLGMTEAFF. The V and J genes are TRBV7-4 and TRBJ1-1; D gene ambiguous. Germline V gene lookup returns CDR1 SGHVT and CDR2 SQSDAQ. This CDR3 contains 11 residues. Between the trimmed V and J ends, which lost 8 bases and 5 bases, there was a span of 9 bases.